This T cell receptor beta chain was observed in a study of control samples from healthy donors and cancer patients. The repertoire was sequenced with immunoSEQ multiplex PCR; TCRdb's copy has only in-frame clones and lacks some. The sample holds roughly 88,000 clones, 85% seen once. The TCR was taken from a man younger than 45 in good health. The sample comprised blood.

CDR3 DNA sequence: TGCGCCAGCAGATTTGGCAGGGGGACGAATTCCTACGAGCAGTACTTC. Its protein product is CASRFGRGTNSYEQYF. The chain recombines TRBV5-1 with TRBJ2-7, with TRBD1 matching over 7 bases. Germline V CDR1 and CDR2: SGHRS, YFSETQ. This CDR3 has 16 amino acids. Trimming at V came to 5 bases and at J to 1 base, leaving 12 bases not matched to a gene.